This T cell receptor beta chain was obtained from a study of blood T cells in healthy people across ages. With 0 bases clipped from V and 11 bases from J, the junction kept 12 bases outside the gene matches. Germline CDR1 SGDLS, CDR2 YYNGEE. CDR3 size: 15 residues. Primed by a sample-barcoded 5' primer and a J-beta primer mix, a second PCR proceeded for about 7 to 12 cycles. Each CDR3 protein gets one entry after TCRdb re-called the 5' RACE reads with MiXCR. Of nearly 1 million distinct CDR3 sequences listed, roughly 51% were seen once; the top ten hold 20% to 25%. The sample comprised blood. The receptor was derived from a woman aged 55 to 70 in good health. V gene TRBV9 combines with J gene TRBJ2-5; TRBD2 matches at 8 bases. CDR3 nucleotides: TGTGCCAGCAGCGTAGCGGGAGGGAACGTAGTGGAGCAGTACTTC. Translated, it gives CASSVAGGNVVEQYF.